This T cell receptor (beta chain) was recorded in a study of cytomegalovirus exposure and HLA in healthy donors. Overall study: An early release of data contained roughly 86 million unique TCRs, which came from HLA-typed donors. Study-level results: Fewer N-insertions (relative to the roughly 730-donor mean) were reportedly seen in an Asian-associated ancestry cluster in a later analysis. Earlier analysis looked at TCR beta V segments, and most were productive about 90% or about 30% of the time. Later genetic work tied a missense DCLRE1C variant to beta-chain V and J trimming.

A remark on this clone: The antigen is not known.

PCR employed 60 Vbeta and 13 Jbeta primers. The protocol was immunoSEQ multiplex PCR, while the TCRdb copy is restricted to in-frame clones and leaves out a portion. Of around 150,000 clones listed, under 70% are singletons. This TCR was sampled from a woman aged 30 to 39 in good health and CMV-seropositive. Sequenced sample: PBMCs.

CDR3 loop: CASSYSGTSTDTQYF. The CDR3 DNA follows: TGTGCCAGCAGCTATAGCGGGACGAGCACAGATACGCAGTATTTT. This chain connects TRBV27 to TRBJ2-3, with TRBD2 matching 8 bases. Trimming removed 6 bases from V and 0 bases from J; junction bases left unmatched: 5. CDR1 and CDR2 from the germline V gene are MNHEY and SMNVEV (reference sequence). The CDR3 totals 15 residues.